This T cell receptor beta chain stems from a study of OX40 agonist ivuxolimab in advanced cancers. At the level of the study: Prior checkpoint blockade (anti-PD-1, anti-PD-L1 or anti-CTLA-4) was permitted; approximately 41% had it. Partial responses were seen in three patients, one with hepatocellular carcinoma and two with cutaneous melanoma.

Study outcomes and limitations: CD8+ T cells (on average) carried more expanded clones than CD4+ T cells.

This CDR3 is built from 14 residues. Trimming took 4 bases from V and 7 from J, leaving 14 bases between them. CDR1 is SGDLS and CDR2 is YYNGEE in the germline V gene. The data were produced by immunoSEQ multiplex PCR, yet TCRdb's version contains in-frame clones alone and is incomplete. The sample lists 20,000 or so clones, approximately 78% occurring once. About this clone: As yet, its antigen is unknown.

This clonotype was obtained from an adult with an advanced solid tumor such as melanoma, head and neck, liver or kidney cancer. The sample here was CD4+ or CD8+ T cells sorted from blood, taken in a trial of the OX40 agonist ivuxolimab. This rearrangement joins TRBV9 to TRBJ2-2; TRBD2 is a possible D gene (5 bases). In nucleotides, the CDR3 is TGTGCCAGCAGCCTCCCAACCGGAGGCGGGGAGCTGTTTTTT. Protein: CASSLPTGGGELFF.